The rows below give T cell receptor beta chains drawn from one sample of a study of blood T cell repertoires in COVID-19. Assay: immunoSEQ multiplex PCR; the TCRdb copy retains only in-frame clones and omits some. The data hold 95,000 to 150,000 clones, with 80% to 90% observed a single time. The sample taken for sequencing was peripheral blood. These receptors all stem from a woman in her forties or fifties with active or convalescent COVID-19. Both conserved end residues are part of each CDR3. D genes are given only for firm matches. Size tells how often a clone was seen (once, few, many) or the class of an expanded clone, and some rows leave it out.

clone_size: .; j_call: TRBJ2-7; cdr3_length: 16; d_call: .; v_call: TRBV6-4; cdr3_nt: TGTGCCAGCAGCTTCTCGGGGACACAAGGATCCTACGAGCAGTACTTC; cdr3_aa: CASSFSGTQGSYEQYF
clone_size: .; j_call: TRBJ1-2; cdr3_length: 11; d_call: .; v_call: TRBV20-1; cdr3_nt: TGCAGTGCTAGATTCACGGGAGTTTACACCTTC; cdr3_aa: CSARFTGVYTF
clone_size: .; j_call: TRBJ1-4; cdr3_length: 15; d_call: TRBD1; v_call: TRBV16; cdr3_nt: TGTGCCAGCAGCCTCCCGGACAGGGGGCCTGAAAAACTGTTTTTT; cdr3_aa: CASSLPDRGPEKLFF
clone_size: .; j_call: TRBJ1-4; cdr3_length: 16; d_call: .; v_call: TRBV7-9; cdr3_nt: TGTGCCAGCAGCTTAGCGCCTCGGCAGGATAACGAAAAACTGTTTTTT; cdr3_aa: CASSLAPRQDNEKLFF
clone_size: .; j_call: TRBJ1-5; cdr3_length: 14; d_call: TRBD1; v_call: TRBV19; cdr3_nt: TGTGCCAGCGGAGGACAGGGGGCAGTTCAGCCCCAGCATTTT; cdr3_aa: CASGGQGAVQPQHF
clone_size: .; j_call: TRBJ2-2; cdr3_length: 14; d_call: .; v_call: TRBV30; cdr3_nt: TGTGCCTGGAGTATCAGGGCTGACACCGGGGAGCTGTTTTTT; cdr3_aa: CAWSIRADTGELFF
clone_size: .; j_call: TRBJ1-6; cdr3_length: 19; d_call: .; v_call: TRBV7-2; cdr3_nt: TGTGCCAGCAGCTTAGCTTTCGGGGGACGGAGCTCCTATAATTCACCCCTCCACTTT; cdr3_aa: CASSLAFGGRSSYNSPLHF
clone_size: .; j_call: TRBJ1-2; cdr3_length: 15; d_call: .; v_call: TRBV3-1/TRBV3-2; cdr3_nt: TGTGCCAGCAGCATCGCCCCAAGTCGGGAGTATGGCTACACCTTC; cdr3_aa: CASSIAPSREYGYTF
clone_size: .; j_call: TRBJ2-5; cdr3_length: 17; d_call: TRBD1; v_call: TRBV28; cdr3_nt: TGTGCCAGCAGCCGCTACAGGGGGGCAGGGCAACAAGAGACCCAGTACTTC; cdr3_aa: CASSRYRGAGQQETQYF
clone_size: .; j_call: TRBJ1-4; cdr3_length: 13; d_call: TRBD1; v_call: TRBV19; cdr3_nt: TGTGCCAGTGAAGACAGGGTCGGGGAAAAACTGTTTTTT; cdr3_aa: CASEDRVGEKLFF
clone_size: .; j_call: TRBJ1-3; cdr3_length: 16; d_call: TRBD1; v_call: TRBV9; cdr3_nt: TGTGCCAGCAGCGAAACAGGGGGAAGCTCTGGAAACACCATATATTTT; cdr3_aa: CASSETGGSSGNTIYF
clone_size: few; j_call: TRBJ2-7; cdr3_length: 15; d_call: TRBD2; v_call: TRBV2; cdr3_nt: TGTGCCAGCAGTGAAGCAACGGGACTACCATACGAGCAGTACTTC; cdr3_aa: CASSEATGLPYEQYF
clone_size: .; j_call: TRBJ2-7; cdr3_length: 14; d_call: TRBD1; v_call: TRBV28; cdr3_nt: TGTGCCAGCAGTCCCCCAGGGGGCCCGGCCGAGCAGTACTTC; cdr3_aa: CASSPPGGPAEQYF